The 4 T cell receptor beta chains listed next were all sequenced from one sample in a study of blood T cell repertoires in COVID-19. The method was immunoSEQ multiplex PCR; TCRdb's version includes in-frame clones alone and lacks a portion of them. The sample shows 85,000 to 130,000 clones, roughly 82% of them seen only once. Sequencing used peripheral blood. These receptors were collected from a man aged 55-75 years with acute or convalescent COVID-19.

CDR3 in DNA: TGTGCCAGCAGCTTGACAGGGGGCGAGCAGTACGTC. Protein sequence: CASSLTGGEQYV. The chain links TRBV7-9 to TRBJ2-7; 9 positions agree with TRBD1. The CDR3 spans 12 residues. V lost 3 bases, J lost 6 bases, and 0 bases stayed unmatched. Germline V gene sequence: CDR1 SEHNR, CDR2 FQNEAQ (reference sequence).

The V and J genes are TRBV4-1 and TRBJ2-5; TRBD1 matches 11 bases. V gave up 0 bases and J gave up 5 bases; unmatched junction bases: 8. CDR3 size: 17 residues. Per germline, CDR1 MGHRA and CDR2 YSYEKL. CDR3 in amino acids: CASSQDLDRGQVETQYF. Here the CDR3 DNA reads TGCGCCAGCAGCCAAGATTTGGACAGGGGGCAGGTGGAGACCCAGTACTTC.

V gene TRBV19 combines with J gene TRBJ2-5; TRBD1 matches 8 bases. Germline V gene data show CDR1 as LNHDA and CDR2 as SQIVND (reference sequence). The CDR3 is 15 residues long. Trimming removed 5 bases from V and 6 bases from J; junction bases left unmatched: 11. The CDR3 DNA is TGTGCCAGTAGTTTCGCAGGGGGCCAGCTTCAGACCCAGTACTTC. Translation gives CASSFAGGQLQTQYF.

This chain links TRBV4-1 with TRBJ2-1; 10 bases are a match to TRBD2. V dropped 4 bases and J dropped 5; count of bases not matched to a gene: 8. The CDR3 contains 16 residues. In germline, CDR1 is MGHRA, CDR2 YSYEKL. The DNA for the CDR3 is TGCGCCAGCAGCCGGGTAAGCGGGAGGGCCGACAATGAGCAGTTCTTC. This translates into CASSRVSGRADNEQFF.